This T cell receptor (beta chain) comes out of a study of blood T cell repertoires in COVID-19. Study background: Some COVID-19 samples were acute and others convalescent; all came from the United States, Italy and Spain. Sources were T cells, B-cell-depleted T cells, or PBMCs; the material itself was cDNA or gDNA.

Trimming at V came to 6 bases and at J to 1 base, leaving 3 bases not matched to a gene. In germline, CDR1 is MNHEY, CDR2 SVGAGI. The CDR3 extends over 14 amino acids. Original processing methods: Reference gene primer amplification in the assay estimated nucleated cell counts. Only in-frame clones appear in the TCRdb table, and some are missing; sequencing was by immunoSEQ multiplex PCR. V and J calls and clone size follow that table, whereas D and trimming were derived from the DNA. Seen here are 180,000 or so clones, 90% observed once, and the top ten hold 0.62%. This TCR was recovered from a man aged 50-60 years with acute or convalescent COVID-19. Sequenced input: peripheral blood. This chain links TRBV6-5 with TRBJ2-3; 8 nucleotides agree with TRBD2. CDR3 bases: TGTGCCAGCAGCGCAGCGGGGGGCACAGATACGCAGTATTTT. Translating gives CASSAAGGTDTQYF.